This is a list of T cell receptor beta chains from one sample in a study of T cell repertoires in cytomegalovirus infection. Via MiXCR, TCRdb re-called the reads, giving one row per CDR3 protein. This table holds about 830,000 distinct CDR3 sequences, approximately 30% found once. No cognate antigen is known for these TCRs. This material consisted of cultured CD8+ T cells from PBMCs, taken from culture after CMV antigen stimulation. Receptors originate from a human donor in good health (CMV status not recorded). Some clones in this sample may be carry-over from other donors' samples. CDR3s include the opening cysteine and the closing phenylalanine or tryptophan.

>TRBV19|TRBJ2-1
CASSIFQPPSSYNEQFF
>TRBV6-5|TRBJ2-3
CASSYLGAPDTQYF
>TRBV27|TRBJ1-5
CASSPRQGSTQPQHF
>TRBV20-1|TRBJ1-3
CSAQASGAGSGNTIYF
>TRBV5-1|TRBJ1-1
CASSDRDRVTEAFF
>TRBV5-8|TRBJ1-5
CASSSMGNQPQHF
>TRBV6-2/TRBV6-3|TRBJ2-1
CASSYSRGGGLNEQFF
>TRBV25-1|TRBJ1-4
CASSSSSPPGFARSYDGEKLFF
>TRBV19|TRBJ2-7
CASSSGLAGYEQYF
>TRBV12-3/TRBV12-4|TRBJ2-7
CASTSPRTVYEQYF
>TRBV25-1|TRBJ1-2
CASSPALGANYGYTF
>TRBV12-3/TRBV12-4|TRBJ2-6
CASRPGTAGANVLTF
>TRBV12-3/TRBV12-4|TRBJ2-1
CASSLWTYNEQFF
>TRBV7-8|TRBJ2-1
CASSLAYDSQDEQFF
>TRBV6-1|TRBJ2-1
CATGVGPYNEQFF
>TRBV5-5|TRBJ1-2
CASSLTGTSNYGYTF
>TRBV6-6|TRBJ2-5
CASSYSLGQETQYF